This TCR beta chain emerged from a study of control samples from healthy donors and cancer patients. CDR3 length equals 13 residues. CDR1 PRHDT and CDR2 FYEKMQ come from the germline V gene (reference sequence). The V and J ends lost 0 bases and 2 bases respectively, with 5 bases between them. Profiling relied on immunoSEQ multiplex PCR, and the TCRdb table lists in-frame clones only, not all of them. The repertoire holds about 250,000 clones, about four fifths seen once, with about an eighth in the top ten. The sample consisted of PBMCs. The genes are TRBV13 and TRBJ2-7; no clear D gene. The receptor's source is a woman aged 55-70 years with lung cancer. CDR3 sequence: CASSLGLTYEQYF. The CDR3 DNA reads TGTGCCAGCAGCTTAGGACTAACCTACGAGCAGTACTTC.